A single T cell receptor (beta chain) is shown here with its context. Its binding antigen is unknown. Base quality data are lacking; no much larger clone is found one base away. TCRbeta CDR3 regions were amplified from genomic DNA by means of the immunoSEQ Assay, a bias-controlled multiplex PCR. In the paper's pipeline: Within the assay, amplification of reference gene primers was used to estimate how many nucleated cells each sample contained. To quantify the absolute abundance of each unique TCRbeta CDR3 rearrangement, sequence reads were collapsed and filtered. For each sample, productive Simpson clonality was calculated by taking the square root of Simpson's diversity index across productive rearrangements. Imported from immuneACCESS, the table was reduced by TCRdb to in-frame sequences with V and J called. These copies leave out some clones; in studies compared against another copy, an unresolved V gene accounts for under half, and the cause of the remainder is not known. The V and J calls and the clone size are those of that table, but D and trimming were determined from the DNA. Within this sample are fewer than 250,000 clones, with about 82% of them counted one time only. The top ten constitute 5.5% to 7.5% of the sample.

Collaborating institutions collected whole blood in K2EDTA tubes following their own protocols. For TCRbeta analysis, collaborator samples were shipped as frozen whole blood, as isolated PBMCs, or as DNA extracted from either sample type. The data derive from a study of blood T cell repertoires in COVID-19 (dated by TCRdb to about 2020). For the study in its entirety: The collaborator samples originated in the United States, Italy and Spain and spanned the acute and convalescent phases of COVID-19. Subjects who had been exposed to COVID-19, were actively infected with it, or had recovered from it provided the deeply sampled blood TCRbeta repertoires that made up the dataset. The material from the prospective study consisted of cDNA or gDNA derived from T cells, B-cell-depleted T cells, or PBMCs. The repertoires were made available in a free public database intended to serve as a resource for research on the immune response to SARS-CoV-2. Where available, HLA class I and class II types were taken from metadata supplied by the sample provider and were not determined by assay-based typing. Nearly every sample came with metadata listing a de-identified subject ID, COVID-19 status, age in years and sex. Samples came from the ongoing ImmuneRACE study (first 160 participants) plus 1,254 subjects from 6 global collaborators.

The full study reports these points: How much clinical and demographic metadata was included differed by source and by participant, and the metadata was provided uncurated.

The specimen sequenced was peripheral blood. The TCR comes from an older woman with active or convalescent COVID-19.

The CDR3 is CASSLTGSETQYF. In nucleotides, the sequence is TGTGCCAGCAGTCTGACAGGGTCGGAGACCCAGTACTTC. The rearranged segments are TRBV12-3 or TRBV12-4 and TRBJ2-5; TRBD1 agrees with 7 junctional bases. The CDR3 spans 13 residues, from the cysteine through the phenylalanine. CDR3 DNA only is kept here, 39 bases in frame from base 1. Clipping removes 5 bases from V and 5 bases from J, with 5 as the unmatched junction base count.